Sequencing of this T cell receptor (beta chain) was carried out in a study of low-dose radiotherapy and immunotherapy resistance in tumors. Study background: Members of Cohort 1 were treated with 0.5 Gy per fraction every 2 weeks. The prescribed total PTV dose was 6.5 Gy.

The V end lost 8 bases, the J end lost 1 base, and 13 bases lay between the germline ends. There are 13 residues in the CDR3. Noted time point: before trial treatment. Administered to the donors were nivolumab, ipilimumab, aspirin, low-dose cyclophosphamide and low-dose radiotherapy. Priming of first-strand cDNA relied on TRAV- and TRBV-specific primers (covering alpha and beta chains). TCRs were put through 20 to 25 PCR cycles of amplification with Phusion. A constant-region primer and the V-primer adapter served as the primer pair. TCRdb used MiXCR to reprocess the reads, holding one entry per CDR3 protein. The sample carries around 69,000 distinct CDR3 sequences, roughly 31% recorded once. In its sample, this clonotype was seen many times.

The chain employs TRBV5-3 and TRBJ2-7, with D perhaps given as TRBD1 or TRBD2 (5 bases each). TRBV5-3 is an ORF for which the function is uncertain. The sequence was obtained from a female donor with ovarian cancer. Sample: PBMCs, taken before treatment. For the CDR3, the DNA is TGTGCCAGCAGCCTGGGGGAGTCCTACGAGCAGTACTTC. It yields the protein CASSLGESYEQYF.